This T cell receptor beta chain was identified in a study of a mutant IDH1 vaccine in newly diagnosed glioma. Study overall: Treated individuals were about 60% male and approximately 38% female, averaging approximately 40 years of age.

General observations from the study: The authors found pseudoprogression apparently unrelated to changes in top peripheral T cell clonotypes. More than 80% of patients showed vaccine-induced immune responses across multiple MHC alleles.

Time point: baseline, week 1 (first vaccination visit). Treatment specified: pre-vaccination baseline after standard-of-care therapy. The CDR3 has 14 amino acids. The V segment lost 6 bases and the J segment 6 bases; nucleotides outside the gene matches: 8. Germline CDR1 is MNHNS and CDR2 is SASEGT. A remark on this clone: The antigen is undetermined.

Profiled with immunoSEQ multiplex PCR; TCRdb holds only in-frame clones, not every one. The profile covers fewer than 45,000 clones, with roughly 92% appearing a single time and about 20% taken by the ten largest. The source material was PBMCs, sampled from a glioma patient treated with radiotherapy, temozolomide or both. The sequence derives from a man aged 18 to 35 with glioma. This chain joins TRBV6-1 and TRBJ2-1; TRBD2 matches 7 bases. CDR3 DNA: TGTGCCAGCAGCGGGGAGGGCCGGGGCAATGAGCAGTTCTTC. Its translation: CASSGEGRGNEQFF.